These 13 T cell receptor beta chains were sequenced from one sample in a study of a mutant IDH1 vaccine in newly diagnosed glioma. Their antigens are not known. Time point noted: week 47, end of study. Mutant IDH1 20-mer peptide, at 300 ug, made up each vaccine dose, with topical imiquimod. Assay used: immunoSEQ multiplex PCR; TCRdb lists only in-frame clones, some missing. This table holds about 56,000 clones, around three quarters found once. The sample was PBMCs, taken from a glioma patient whose treatment included an IDH1 peptide vaccine. The receptors were sampled from a man aged 50 to 60 with glioma.

The chain combines TRBV19 with TRBJ1-5; no clear D. Germline V lookup: CDR1 LNHDA, CDR2 SQIVND (reference sequence). V shed 0 bases and J shed 4 bases, with 4 bases lying between them. The CDR3 extends over 13 amino acids. CDR3 DNA: TGTGCCAGTAGTATAGAGATAAATCAGCCCCAGCATTTT. It is translated as CASSIEINQPQHF.

The chain recombines TRBV18 with TRBJ2-3; D unresolved. Germline CDR1 reads KGHSH; CDR2 reads LQKENI. The CDR3 consists of 17 residues. Between the trimmed V and J ends, which lost 2 bases and 6 bases, there was a span of 21 bases. CDR3 nucleotides: TGTGCCAGCTCACCATGGCCGGCCCCAGGTGGTGATGATACGCAGTATTTT. It is translated as CASSPWPAPGGDDTQYF. Full variable domain (missing parts from reference TRBV18 and TRBJ2-3): NAGVMQNPRHLVRRRGQEARLRCSPMKGHSHVYWYRQLPEEGLKFMVYLQKENIIDESGMPKERFSAEFPKEGPSILRIQQVVRGDSAAYFCASSPWPAPGGDDTQYFGPGTRLTVL.

The chain joins TRBV27 to TRBJ2-1, with TRBD1 matching 7 bases. V shed 3 bases, J shed 12 bases, and the junction held 8 bases outside the gene matches. The CDR3 extends over 13 amino acids. From germline, CDR1 is MNHEY and CDR2 SMNVEV (reference sequence). CDR3 region: CASSFALRTGQFF. In DNA form, the CDR3 reads TGTGCCAGCAGTTTTGCCCTTAGGACAGGGCAGTTCTTC.

This chain connects TRBV9 to TRBJ1-4, with 7 bases that match TRBD1. The ends lost 3 bases at V and 5 bases at J; junction bases unmatched: 7. Germline V gives CDR1 SGDLS, CDR2 YYNGEE. The CDR3 is made up of 15 amino acids. CDR3 in DNA: TGTGCCAGCAGCGGCATGGGACAGCCAAATGAAAAACTGTTTTTT. This sequence encodes CASSGMGQPNEKLFF.

This sequence joins TRBV4-2 and TRBJ2-3, with TRBD2 matching over 9 bases. J gave up 5 bases and V 0 bases, and 12 bases lay outside the gene matches. The germline V gene encodes CDR1 LGHNA and CDR2 YNFKEQ. CDR3 size: 18 residues. CDR3 in DNA: TGTGCCAGCAGCCAAGATGGGCTAGCGGGGCCTCGTGGAGATACGCAGTATTTT. Protein product: CASSQDGLAGPRGDTQYF.

This clone was seen once. This chain connects TRBV29-1 to TRBJ1-2; tentative D call: TRBD1 (5 bases). Trimming pared 6 bases from V and 0 bases from J, leaving 11 bases between. The length of the CDR3 is 13 residues. CDR1 is SQVTM and CDR2 is ANQGSEA in the germline V gene. The CDR3 region is CSVGQTANYGYTF. Written as DNA, the CDR3 is TGCAGCGTAGGCCAGACAGCTAACTATGGCTACACCTTC.

The chain is built from TRBV19 and TRBJ1-6, with D maybe TRBD1 (5 bases). V lost 6 bases and J lost 6, with 9 bases in between. There are 13 residues in the CDR3. Germline assignment: CDR1 LNHDA and CDR2 SQIVND (reference sequence). The CDR3: CASSPGGNSPLHF. The CDR3 DNA is TGTGCCAGTAGCCCGGGGGGTAATTCACCCCTCCACTTT. The entire variable domain, with the rest obtained from reference TRBV19 and TRBJ1-6, is as follows: DGGITQSPKYLFRKEGQNVTLSCEQNLNHDAMYWYRQDPGQGLRLIYYSQIVNDFQKGDIAEGYSVSREKKESFPLTVTSAQKNPTAFYLCASSPGGNSPLHFGNGTRLTVT.

V and J are TRBV19 and TRBJ2-5, with D unclear. Germline lookup yields CDR1 LNHDA and CDR2 SQIVND (reference sequence). The CDR3 covers 11 residues. Trimming shortened V by 4 bases and J by 1 base, and 1 base separated the two germline ends. The CDR3 region is CASSTQETQYF. CDR3 coding DNA: TGTGCCAGTAGTACCCAAGAGACCCAGTACTTC.

This chain links TRBV18 with TRBJ2-1; D call uncertain. Trimming removed 0 bases from V and 6 bases from J, with 3 bases in between. CDR3 length equals 12 residues. Germline CDR1 and CDR2: KGHSH and LQKENI. DNA of the CDR3: TGTGCCAGCTCACCACCTCTCAATGAGCAGTTCTTC. Translating gives CASSPPLNEQFF.

The chain combines TRBV7-2 with TRBJ2-7; the D is unclear. The CDR3 has 13 residues. Trimming removed 6 bases from V and 4 bases from J, with 13 bases in between. Germline V gene data show CDR1 as SGHTA and CDR2 as FQGNSA. For the CDR3, the DNA is TGTGCCAGCAGTGTCCATTCCGATTACGAGCAGTACTTC. Its protein product is CASSVHSDYEQYF.

This clone occurred once. The V and J genes are TRBV6-4 and TRBJ2-1, with D maybe TRBD1 (5 bases). The CDR3 extends over 15 amino acids. Trimming took off 0 bases at V and 8 bases at J, with 14 bases between the two ends. CDR1 is MRHNA, CDR2 SNTAGT, per germline. The CDR3 loop reads CASSDSGSQGDEQFF. The CDR3 nucleotides read TGTGCCAGCAGTGACTCAGGTAGCCAGGGCGATGAGCAGTTCTTC.

The genes are TRBV19 and TRBJ1-5, with a possible D match to TRBD1 (5 bases). Germline-derived CDR1 and CDR2 are LNHDA and SQIVND (reference sequence). V was pared by 5 bases and J by 4 bases, with 15 bases between. The CDR3 is 15 residues long. The CDR3 sequence is CASSLSAGGNQPQHF. The DNA for the CDR3 is TGTGCCAGTAGTCTTAGTGCGGGGGGGAATCAGCCCCAGCATTTT.

The chain uses TRBV25-1 and TRBJ1-1; a weak D match, TRBD1 (5 bases). Trimming left V 2 bases short and J 4 bases short, with 17 bases between. CDR3 length equals 16 residues. Per germline, CDR1 MGHDK and CDR2 SYGVNS. The CDR3 sequence is CASSENPLGGGTEAFF. The CDR3 coding sequence is TGTGCCAGCAGTGAAAACCCCCTTGGGGGTGGCACTGAAGCTTTCTTT.